Shown below are 5 T cell receptor beta chains from a single sample sequenced in a study of CD4+ T cells in melanoma. The repertoire was sequenced with immunoSEQ multiplex PCR; TCRdb's copy has only in-frame clones and lacks some. Among roughly 12,000 clones, more than 60% were seen once, and the ten largest hold more than 8%. The sequencing input was cells from a culture (not recorded whether cultured in vitro). The receptors here all came from a human donor with melanoma.

This clone turned up a few times. The chain carries TRBV18 and TRBJ1-2; TRBD1 agrees at 11 bases. Trimming at V came to 5 bases and at J to 4 bases, leaving 6 bases not matched to a gene. Germline CDR1 reads KGHSH; CDR2 reads LQKENI. This CDR3 region has 15 residues. This chain's CDR3 is CASSTGTGGGYGYTF. The CDR3 nucleotides are TGTGCCAGCTCAACCGGGACAGGGGGAGGCTATGGCTACACCTTC.

The chain links TRBV19 to TRBJ1-1, with D tentatively TRBD1 (6 bases). With 5 bases removed from V and 3 bases from J, the gap between germline ends came to 16 bases. This CDR3 is built from 15 residues. The V gene's germline CDR1 is LNHDA and CDR2 SQIVND (reference sequence). In DNA, the CDR3 is TGTGCCAGTAGTCCCAGGGGTTTGGGCGACACTGAAGCTTTCTTT. Its protein is CASSPRGLGDTEAFF.

This clone has just one count. The chain links TRBV6-1 to TRBJ1-4, with 8 bases matching TRBD1. V shed 3 bases, J shed 8 bases, and the junction held 8 bases outside the gene matches. The CDR3 extends over 15 amino acids. Looked up from germline, CDR1 is MNHNS and CDR2 is SASEGT. The CDR3 nucleotides read TGTGCCAGCAGTGATTTGGACAGGGAAGACGAAAAACTGTTTTTT. This translates into CASSDLDREDEKLFF.

The chain links TRBV29-1 to TRBJ1-2; D call uncertain. The CDR3 spans 12 residues. Germline loops: CDR1 SQVTM, CDR2 ANQGSEA. V dropped 6 bases and J dropped 4 bases, with 12 bases sitting between them. The CDR3 region is CSVYSGSYGYTF. For the CDR3, the DNA is TGCAGCGTGTACTCAGGATCCTATGGCTACACCTTC.

This chain uses TRBV6-6 with TRBJ2-7; 7 bases map to TRBD1. The CDR3 consists of 12 residues. Losses at the gene ends were 6 bases for V and 5 bases for J; bases not matched to a gene: 4. The V gene's germline CDR1 is MNHNY and CDR2 SVGAGI (reference sequence). CDR3 nucleotides: TGTGCCAGCAGCCGACAGGGTCACGAGCAGTACTTC. It specifies CASSRQGHEQYF.